Sequencing of this T cell receptor (beta chain) was carried out in a study of identical twins. TCRdb analysed the 5' RACE reads with MiXCR anew, one entry per CDR3 protein. The data contain a few hundred thousand distinct CDR3 sequences, around 8.8% of them seen just once; the ten biggest clones take up less than 4%. Germline V gene sequence: CDR1 SQVTM, CDR2 ANQGSEA. This CDR3 contains 11 residues. V trimming: 5 bases; J trimming: 3 bases; junction bases outside the gene matches: 0. The sample was also linked to a second study, of yellow fever vaccine responses in identical twins.

The sequence derives from a woman aged 18-35 years in good health. The sample comprised CD8+ T cells sorted from blood. J is TRBJ2-7 and V is TRBV29-1; 8 nucleotides agree with TRBD2. The DNA for the CDR3 is TGCAGCGTTCGGGGGGGCTACGAGCAGTACTTC. It yields the protein CSVRGGYEQYF.